The 14 T cell receptor beta chains below come from one sample, sequenced in a study of cytomegalovirus exposure and HLA in healthy donors. Use of 60 Vbeta and 13 Jbeta primers characterized the PCR. Data came from immunoSEQ multiplex PCR; TCRdb stores just in-frame clones and leaves some out. Altogether about 120,000 clones are present, around three quarters being singletons, with the ten largest covering approximately 2.4%. Sequenced sample: PBMCs. The receptors come from a female donor in good health and CMV-seronegative.

This chain uses TRBV11-2 with TRBJ2-7; 9 bases are a match to TRBD2. The germline V gene has CDR1 SGHAT and CDR2 FQNNGV. The CDR3 length is 14 residues. Unmatched junction bases numbered 4, after V lost 5 bases and J lost 2 bases. The CDR3 protein is CASSRSGGTYEQYF. As DNA, the CDR3 is TGTGCCAGCAGCCGAAGCGGGGGGACCTACGAGCAGTACTTC.

The genes are TRBV9 and TRBJ1-2; D might be TRBD1 (5 bases). The CDR3 runs to 14 residues. V was pared by 4 bases and J by 6 bases, with 16 bases between. CDR1 is SGDLS and CDR2 is YYNGEE in the germline V gene. The CDR3 region is CASSPRQDNNGYTF. The CDR3 bases are TGTGCCAGCAGCCCCCGCCAGGACAATAATGGCTACACCTTC.

The genes are TRBV27 and TRBJ2-5; D is undetermined. Trimming cost V 7 bases and J 5 bases, with 11 bases left between them. CDR1 is MNHEY, CDR2 SMNVEV, per germline (reference sequence). The CDR3 has 12 residues. CDR3 sequence: CASIPVWETQYF. The CDR3 DNA reads TGTGCCAGCATCCCGGTGTGGGAGACCCAGTACTTC.

V is TRBV19 and J is TRBJ1-1; 7 bases are a match to TRBD1. CDR1 and CDR2 (germline): LNHDA, SQIVND (reference sequence). V shed 4 bases, J shed 10 bases, and the junction held 9 bases outside the gene matches. The CDR3 loop spans 13 amino acids. The CDR3 protein is CASSTQDRDPAFF. The CDR3 region has the DNA TGTGCCAGTAGTACTCAAGACAGGGATCCAGCTTTCTTT.

The CDR3 DNA sequence: TGTGCCTGGGAGGGGTCCCGGGACAGGGGGGAGACCCAGTACTTC. Protein sequence: CAWEGSRDRGETQYF. The chain uses TRBV30 and TRBJ2-5; 11 bases match TRBD1. Per germline, CDR1 GTSNPN and CDR2 SVGIG (reference sequence). V shed 5 bases and J 5 bases; nucleotides not matched to a gene: 10. The CDR3 is made up of 15 amino acids. The complete variable domain, with remaining parts taken from reference TRBV30 and TRBJ2-5, reads SQTIHQWPATLVQPVGSPLSLECTVEGTSNPNLYWYRQAAGRGLQLLFYSVGIGQISSEVPQNLSASRPQDRQFILSSKKLLLSDSGFYLCAWEGSRDRGETQYFGPGTRLLVL.

The rearrangement uses TRBV6-6 and TRBJ1-2; TRBD1 matches at 8 bases. The CDR3 runs 16 residues. Losses at the gene ends were 6 bases for V and 5 bases for J; bases not matched to a gene: 14. CDR1 MNHNY and CDR2 SVGAGI come from the germline V gene (reference sequence). CDR3 residues: CASSPNPGGVGYGYTF. CDR3 bases: TGTGCCAGCAGCCCGAACCCAGGGGGCGTAGGGTATGGCTACACCTTC.

The chain has TRBV6-5 and TRBJ1-2; tentatively, D is TRBD1 (6 bases). The germline V and J ends were trimmed by 0 bases and 0 bases, with 11 bases remaining between them. From germline, CDR1 is MNHEY and CDR2 SVGAGI. CDR3 length: 16 amino acids. Here the CDR3 DNA reads TGTGCCAGCAGTTACTCGGCTTCAGGGGCTAACTATGGCTACACCTTC. Residues: CASSYSASGANYGYTF.

This rearrangement joins TRBV5-4 to TRBJ2-1; TRBD2 aligns across 9 bases. CDR3 size: 14 residues. The trim removed 1 base at V and 6 bases at J, leaving 2 bases unmatched. Germline assignment: CDR1 SGHNT and CDR2 YYREEE (reference sequence). CDR3 region: CASSLLRGGNEQFF. CDR3 coding DNA: TGTGCCAGCAGCTTGTTGCGGGGGGGCAATGAGCAGTTCTTC. Combining the CDR3 with reference TRBV5-4 and TRBJ2-1 gives the whole variable domain ETGVTQSPTHLIKTRGQQVTLRCSSQSGHNTVSWYQQALGQGPQFIFQYYREEENGRGNFPPRFSGLQFPNYSSELNVNALELDDSALYLCASSLLRGGNEQFFGPGTRLTVL.

The V and J genes are TRBV25-1 and TRBJ2-5; possibly TRBD2 for D (5 bases). The CDR3 runs to 15 residues. V was trimmed by 2 bases and J by 7 bases, leaving 17 bases between them. The germline V gene encodes CDR1 MGHDK and CDR2 SYGVNS. The CDR3 DNA is TGTGCCAGCAGTGAAGACGCTAGGTGGGGAGCGACCCAGTACTTC. It is translated as CASSEDARWGATQYF.

This chain links TRBV18 with TRBJ2-1, with TRBD2 matching over 11 bases. V lost 8 bases and J lost 8; bases outside the gene matches: 8. This CDR3 is built from 14 residues. Per germline, CDR1 KGHSH and CDR2 LQKENI. The CDR3 loop is CASTSGRKVDEQFF. Written as DNA, the CDR3 is TGTGCCAGCACTAGCGGGAGAAAGGTGGATGAGCAGTTCTTC.

Notes on this clone: At one end, the junction sequence differs from germline, possibly due to a read error. The rearrangement joins TRBV7-7 to TRBJ2-5, with D perhaps matching TRBD1 (6 bases). The CDR3 has 15 amino acids. Germline assignment: CDR1 SSHAT and CDR2 FNYEAQ (reference sequence). This CDR3 is CASSFSLGTSETQYF. In nucleotides, the CDR3 is TGTGCTAGCAGCTTCTCTCTGGGGACATCGGAGACCCAGTACTTC.

In the case of this clone: Additional DNA sequences in this sample encode the identical CDR3. This sequence joins TRBV6-5 and TRBJ2-3; D perhaps matches TRBD2 (6 bases). CDR3 length: 14 amino acids. Trimming removed 8 bases at V and 3 bases at J, with 15 bases between. Germline V lookup: CDR1 MNHEY, CDR2 SVGAGI. The CDR3 DNA sequence: TGTGCCAGCCGGGGGTGGCTGAGTACAGATACGCAGTATTTT. Its translation: CASRGWLSTDTQYF.

In this sample, this clone turned up once. The V call is TRBV29-1, the J call TRBJ2-7, with 12 bases that match TRBD1. Germline loops: CDR1 SQVTM, CDR2 ANQGSEA. V was clipped by 4 bases and J by 4 bases; unmatched bases: 5. The CDR3 extends over 14 amino acids. The CDR3 loop reads CSVAGTGGEYEQYF. The CDR3 DNA sequence: TGCAGCGTTGCCGGGACAGGGGGCGAATACGAGCAGTACTTC.

This clone was counted between two and nine times. J is TRBJ1-1 and V is TRBV7-9, with 7 bases identical to TRBD1. The J segment lost 0 bases and the V segment lost 5 bases, leaving 3 bases of the junction unmatched. Germline V gene data show CDR1 as SEHNR and CDR2 as FQNEAQ (reference sequence). This CDR3 is built from 14 residues. The CDR3 is CASSPGTVNTEAFF. CDR3 bases: TGTGCCAGCAGCCCGGGGACAGTGAACACTGAAGCTTTCTTT.